This is a list of T cell receptor beta chains from one sample in a study of T cell responses to AZD1222 COVID-19 vaccine. The method was immunoSEQ multiplex PCR; TCRdb's version includes in-frame clones alone and lacks a portion of them. The sample has about 85,000 clones, 65% to 90% seen once. Material: peripheral blood, obtained on day 0 of AZD1222 vaccination. Receptors were obtained from an adult in good health. CDR3s include the opening cysteine and the closing phenylalanine or tryptophan. A D gene is named only where the DNA matches it firmly. Some rows have no size entry. The others give once, few or many, or a class for an expanded clone.

j_gene | d_gene | v_gene | abundance | CDR3aa | CDR3nt
TRBJ1-2 | TRBD1 | TRBV11-2 | - | CASSSDRGGYGYTF | TGTGCCAGCAGCTCCGACAGGGGTGGCTATGGCTACACCTTC
TRBJ1-3 | - | TRBV9 | once | CASSVLEGKLYF | TGTGCCAGCAGCGTATTGGAGGGGAAATTATATTTT
TRBJ2-7 | TRBD2 | TRBV30 | - | CASGTSGSYEQYF | TGTGCCTCAGGGACTAGCGGATCCTACGAGCAGTACTTC
TRBJ2-3 | TRBD1 | TRBV6-5 | - | CASLQGAGDTQYF | TGTGCCAGCTTGCAGGGGGCGGGAGATACGCAGTATTTT
TRBJ1-1 | - | TRBV5-6 | few | CASSFLVPVGLGTEAFF | TGTGCCAGCAGCTTTTTGGTTCCGGTCGGGTTGGGCACTGAAGCTTTCTTT
TRBJ1-1 | - | TRBV7-8 | - | CASSSGGQGMNTEAFF | TGTGCCAGCAGCTCCGGGGGCCAGGGGATGAACACTGAAGCTTTCTTT
TRBJ1-6 | - | TRBV28 | few | CASSPSGHSPLHF | TGTGCCAGCAGTCCCTCTGGACATTCACCCCTCCACTTT
TRBJ1-1 | TRBD1 | TRBV19 | - | CASSNQGAGEAFF | TGTGCCAGTAGTAACCAGGGGGCGGGTGAAGCTTTCTTT
TRBJ1-5 | TRBD1 | TRBV3-1/TRBV3-2 | - | CASSRTGVQPQHF | TGTGCCAGCAGCCGGACAGGAGTCCAGCCCCAGCATTTT
TRBJ2-7 | - | TRBV5-1 | - | CASSLLHEQYF | TGCGCCAGCAGCTTACTTCACGAGCAGTACTTC
TRBJ2-5 | TRBD2 | TRBV7-2 | - | CASSLRIAGRGETQYF | TGTGCCAGCAGCTTAAGGATAGCGGGACGAGGAGAGACCCAGTACTTC
TRBJ2-3 | - | TRBV9 | - | CASSVRVGPWGDTSSTDTQYF | TGTGCCAGCAGCGTGAGGGTAGGACCCTGGGGGGACACTTCTAGCACAGATACGCAGTATTTT
TRBJ1-5 | TRBD1 | TRBV3-1/TRBV3-2 | - | CASSRRGDQPQHF | TGTGCCAGCAGCCGCAGGGGGGATCAGCCCCAGCATTTT
TRBJ1-1 | TRBD1 | TRBV6-9 | - | CARQGFGTEAFF | TGTGCCAGACAGGGGTTTGGCACTGAAGCTTTCTTT
TRBJ1-1 | - | TRBV18 | once | CASSPLDTEAFF | TGTGCCAGCTCACCTTTAGACACTGAAGCTTTCTTT
TRBJ2-4 | - | TRBV6-2/TRBV6-3 | - | CASSYGSPRASAKNIQYF | TGTGCCAGCAGTTACGGGTCCCCGCGGGCCTCAGCCAAAAACATTCAGTACTTC
TRBJ2-5 | - | TRBV9 | - | CASSATGTRETQYF | TGTGCCAGCAGCGCCACCGGGACCAGAGAGACCCAGTACTTC
TRBJ2-7 | TRBD2 | TRBV19 | few | CASSIGLAGTYEQYF | TGTGCCAGTAGTATAGGGCTAGCGGGTACCTACGAGCAGTACTTC
TRBJ2-1 | TRBD2 | TRBV7-3 | - | CASSSGLAGGHEQFF | TGTGCCAGCAGCTCGGGACTAGCGGGAGGCCATGAGCAGTTCTTC
TRBJ2-3 | TRBD2 | TRBV7-9 | - | CASSLGGTSRNTDTQYF | TGTGCCAGCAGCTTGGGCGGGACTAGCAGAAACACAGATACGCAGTATTTT
TRBJ2-2 | - | TRBV12-5 | - | CASGLGVGDTGELFF | TGTGCTAGTGGTCTCGGGGTAGGTGACACCGGGGAGCTGTTTTTT
TRBJ1-3 | - | TRBV6-6 | - | CASTYGANSGNTIYF | TGTGCCAGCACCTACGGGGCGAACTCTGGAAACACCATATATTTT
TRBJ1-6 | - | TRBV5-1 | - | CASSLGWDSPLHF | TGCGCCAGCAGCTTGGGCTGGGATTCACCCCTCCACTTT
TRBJ2-2 | TRBD2 | TRBV3-1/TRBV3-2 | once | CASAPLSGRDNTGELFF | TGTGCCAGCGCCCCACTTAGCGGGAGGGACAACACCGGGGAGCTGTTTTTT
TRBJ2-7 | TRBD1 | TRBV27 | few | CASSLWRGQGSYEQYF | TGTGCCAGCAGTTTATGGCGTGGACAGGGATCCTACGAGCAGTACTTC
TRBJ1-5 | - | TRBV7-9 | - | CATTVGGQPQHF | TGTGCCACCACAGTGGGGGGACAGCCCCAGCATTTT
TRBJ2-2 | - | TRBV10-1 | - | CASSESGTGELFF | TGCGCCAGCAGTGAATCGGGGACCGGGGAGCTGTTTTTT
TRBJ2-7 | - | TRBV7-9 | - | CASRLVGQGSHEQYF | TGTGCCAGCAGGCTAGTAGGGCAGGGATCCCACGAGCAGTACTTC
TRBJ2-3 | - | TRBV4-1 | - | CASSQDNYGYPDTQYF | TGCGCCAGCAGCCAAGATAACTACGGCTACCCAGATACGCAGTATTTT
TRBJ1-3 | - | TRBV6-5 | - | CASMGRLGNTIYF | TGTGCCAGCATGGGGCGGTTGGGAAACACCATATATTTT
TRBJ1-3 | TRBD1 | TRBV30 | - | CAWYDYRGSGNTIYF | TGTGCCTGGTATGACTACAGGGGGTCTGGAAACACCATATATTTT
TRBJ2-7 | - | TRBV6-5 | - | CATQWIEAGEQYF | TGTGCCACCCAGTGGATCGAGGCGGGTGAGCAGTACTTC
TRBJ2-1 | TRBD1 | TRBV10-3 | - | CAISKGTGFMDEQFF | TGTGCCATCAGTAAAGGGACAGGGTTTATGGATGAGCAGTTCTTC
TRBJ1-2 | - | TRBV11-2 | - | CASSLRDYGYTF | TGTGCCAGCAGCCTGAGGGACTATGGCTACACCTTC
TRBJ2-7 | - | TRBV6-5 | once | CASTGSEQYF | TGTGCCAGCACTGGGTCCGAGCAGTACTTC
TRBJ1-1 | TRBD1 | TRBV15 | - | CATSRDRTGSAFF | TGTGCCACCAGCAGAGATCGGACAGGTTCAGCTTTCTTT